Below are 26 T cell receptor beta chains sequenced from a single sample in a study of blood T cell repertoires in COVID-19. Sequencing was performed with immunoSEQ multiplex PCR; in TCRdb, only in-frame clones are kept and a portion is missing. This sample carries approximately 79,000 clones, around 80% of them seen once, and the ten largest clones take 9.5% to 15%. Specimen: peripheral blood. The receptors stem from a man aged 50 to 59 with COVID-19, enrolled during active disease.

V is TRBV19 and J is TRBJ2-3, with a tentative D call TRBD1 (5 bases). Trimming pared 3 bases from V and 3 bases from J, leaving 7 bases between. Per the germline V gene, CDR1 is LNHDA and CDR2 is SQIVND (reference sequence). The CDR3 runs 13 residues. The CDR3 here is CASSIQGTDTQYF. The CDR3 DNA reads as TGTGCCAGTAGTATTCAGGGTACAGATACGCAGTATTTT.

This clone was counted only a few times. This chain joins TRBV5-4 and TRBJ2-7; 7 bases agree with TRBD1. In germline, CDR1 is SGHNT, CDR2 YYREEE (reference sequence). The CDR3 runs 15 residues. The ends lost 5 bases at V and 0 bases at J; junction bases unmatched: 8. The CDR3 region is CASRKTGAGSYEQYF. The CDR3 region has the DNA TGTGCCAGCAGAAAAACAGGGGCCGGCTCCTACGAGCAGTACTTC.

The rearrangement joins TRBV3-1 (or the pseudogene TRBV3-2) to TRBJ2-2; no reliable D call. Germline V gene sequence: CDR1 LGHDT, CDR2 YNNKEL (reference sequence). The V end lost 3 bases, the J end lost 5 bases, and 7 bases lay between the germline ends. CDR3 length equals 13 residues. CDR3 loop: CASSHTGTGELFF. The CDR3 DNA sequence: TGTGCCAGCAGCCACACCGGGACCGGGGAGCTGTTTTTT.

V gene TRBV9 combines with J gene TRBJ2-2; D is ambiguous. The V and J ends lost 1 base and 2 bases respectively, with 9 bases between them. This CDR3 has 15 amino acids. Germline V gene data show CDR1 as SGDLS and CDR2 as YYNGEE. The CDR3 loop reads CASSVQRLNTGELFF. The CDR3 region has the DNA TGTGCCAGCAGCGTACAGCGTCTAAACACCGGGGAGCTGTTTTTT.

The chain combines TRBV25-1 with TRBJ2-4, with D uncertain. The V end was cut by 3 bases, the J end by 9 bases, with 9 bases between. The CDR3 is 12 residues long. Germline loops: CDR1 MGHDK, CDR2 SYGVNS. The CDR3, as DNA: TGTGCCAGCAGTGACGAGGTTGGCATTCAGTACTTC. Its protein product is CASSDEVGIQYF.

The V call is TRBV5-1, the J call TRBJ2-3; 8 positions match TRBD2. V lost 3 bases, J lost 2 bases, and 2 bases stayed unmatched. CDR3 length equals 14 residues. Germline loops: CDR1 SGHRS, CDR2 YFSETQ. CDR3 DNA sequence: TGCGCCAGCAGCTCCGGGGGGGACACAGATACGCAGTATTTT. As protein: CASSSGGDTDTQYF.

The CDR3 loop reads CASSLSGLAGGNTQYF. The CDR3 DNA reads as TGTGCCAGCAGTTTATCGGGACTAGCGGGAGGAAATACGCAGTATTTT. The V and J genes are TRBV27 and TRBJ2-3; 15 bases align to TRBD2. The CDR3 totals 16 residues. V lost 0 bases to trimming and J lost 7 bases; unmatched junction nucleotides: 2. Germline-derived CDR1 and CDR2 are MNHEY and SMNVEV (reference sequence).

This rearrangement joins TRBV6-2 or TRBV6-3 to TRBJ1-1; 8 bases match TRBD1. The CDR3 is 16 residues long. V gave up 6 bases and J gave up 0 bases; unmatched junction bases: 9. Germline CDR1 and CDR2: MNHEY and SVGEGT. CDR3 sequence (DNA): TGTGCCAGCAGCCGACAGGGGCAGTCCATGAACACTGAAGCTTTCTTT. This encodes CASSRQGQSMNTEAFF.

The chain links TRBV30 to TRBJ1-2, with 7 bases matching TRBD1. The CDR3 is 12 amino acids. V lost 5 bases to trimming and J lost 4 bases; unmatched junction nucleotides: 4. Germline CDR1 and CDR2: GTSNPN and SVGIG (reference sequence). Here the CDR3 DNA reads TGTGCCTGGCAACGGACAGGCTATGGCTACACCTTC. Amino acids: CAWQRTGYGYTF. The full variable domain, completed using reference TRBV30 and TRBJ1-2, is SQTIHQWPATLVQPVGSPLSLECTVEGTSNPNLYWYRQAAGRGLQLLFYSVGIGQISSEVPQNLSASRPQDRQFILSSKKLLLSDSGFYLCAWQRTGYGYTFGSGTRLTVV.

J is TRBJ1-5 and V is TRBV28, with D maybe TRBD1 (6 bases). V lost 5 bases and J 4 bases, leaving 15 bases between the germline ends. The CDR3 runs 15 residues. CDR1 is MDHEN, CDR2 SYDVKM, per germline. The CDR3 nucleotides are TGTGCCAGCAGTGCCCGGGCAGGGGAAAATCAGCCCCAGCATTTT. Amino acids: CASSARAGENQPQHF.

This rearrangement joins TRBV4-1 to TRBJ2-1, with 8 bases lining up with TRBD2. Germline CDR1 is MGHRA and CDR2 is YSYEKL. Unmatched junction bases numbered 8, after V lost 4 bases and J lost 9 bases. The CDR3 covers 14 residues. In DNA form, the CDR3 reads TGCGCCAGCAGCCCACCGGGACTAGGGATTGAGCAGTTCTTC. Translation gives CASSPPGLGIEQFF.

This clone was seen a few times. The rearrangement joins TRBV19 to TRBJ2-1, with D perhaps matching TRBD1 (5 bases). This CDR3 contains 13 residues. V shed 3 bases and J shed 4 bases, with 7 bases lying between them. Germline V CDR1 and CDR2: LNHDA, SQIVND (reference sequence). As DNA, the CDR3 is TGTGCCAGTAGTATGGACAAATACAATGAGCAGTTCTTC. It codes for CASSMDKYNEQFF.

DNA for the CDR3: TGTGCCAGCAGTGAAGCGCCCCCGGCAGGGGGCTACGAGCAGTACTTC. It is translated as CASSEAPPAGGYEQYF. V gene TRBV6-1 combines with J gene TRBJ2-7; 7 nucleotides line up with TRBD1. CDR1 MNHNS and CDR2 SASEGT come from the germline V gene. This CDR3 region has 16 residues. The J segment lost 3 bases and the V segment lost 0 bases, leaving 8 bases of the junction unmatched.

This clone was seen a handful of times. J is TRBJ1-5 and V is TRBV6-5, with D possibly being TRBD1 (6 bases). V was clipped by 2 bases and J by 5 bases, with 10 bases between them. The CDR3 sequence is 14 residues long. From germline, CDR1 is MNHEY and CDR2 SVGAGI. Written as DNA, the CDR3 is TGTGCCAGCAGTTACGCCGGGACATATCAGCCCCAGCATTTT. Amino acid sequence: CASSYAGTYQPQHF.

The V and J genes are TRBV4-3 and TRBJ2-1, with 14 bases fitting TRBD2. This CDR3 contains 15 residues. Germline assignment: CDR1 LGHNA and CDR2 YSLEER. Germline trimming cut 4 bases from V and 8 bases from J; bases unmatched to any gene: 4. CDR3 in DNA: TGCGCCAGCAGCCGTGGACTAGCGGGAGGATATGAGCAGTTCTTC. The encoded protein is CASSRGLAGGYEQFF.

V and J are TRBV7-2 and TRBJ1-5; tentatively, D is TRBD1 (5 bases). Germline values: CDR1 SGHTA, CDR2 FQGNSA. This CDR3 comprises 15 residues. Trimming pared 5 bases from V and 3 bases from J, leaving 14 bases between. CDR3 sequence reads: CASSPWGGANQPQHF. The DNA for the CDR3 is TGTGCCAGCAGCCCATGGGGAGGGGCCAATCAGCCCCAGCATTTT.

The CDR3 DNA sequence: TGTGCCAGCAGCTTGGACAGGGGGCGCTTTACTGAAGCTTTCTTT. Its protein is CASSLDRGRFTEAFF. The chain recombines TRBV5-6 with TRBJ1-1; 9 bases line up with TRBD1. The CDR3 is 15 residues long. V gave up 0 bases and J gave up 5 bases; unmatched junction bases: 5. Germline CDR1 SGHDT, CDR2 YYEEEE.

By share of the sample, this clone is medium-sized. The chain carries TRBV30 and TRBJ2-1, with a tentative D call TRBD2 (5 bases). V was pared by 4 bases and J by 4 bases, with 17 bases between. The CDR3 has 15 residues. Germline values: CDR1 GTSNPN, CDR2 SVGIG (reference sequence). CDR3 sequence (DNA): TGTGCCTGGACCCTCGGGGTAGCAGATTACAATGAGCAGTTCTTC. This gives the protein CAWTLGVADYNEQFF.

Only a few counts were recorded for this clone. The rearrangement uses TRBV6-6 and TRBJ2-3; D is possibly TRBD1 (5 bases). From germline, CDR1 is MNHNY and CDR2 SVGAGI (reference sequence). Trimming left V 6 bases short and J 10 bases short, with 11 bases between. This CDR3 region has 11 residues. CDR3 coding DNA: TGTGCCAGCAGAACGGGCAGGGCGCAGTATTTT. As protein: CASRTGRAQYF.

This sequence joins TRBV30 and TRBJ1-1; the D is unclear. V was clipped by 4 bases and J by 5 bases, with 14 bases between them. Germline V gene lookup returns CDR1 GTSNPN and CDR2 SVGIG (reference sequence). The CDR3 consists of 13 residues. The CDR3 sequence: CAWTGRRRTEAFF. The CDR3, as DNA: TGTGCCTGGACGGGTAGACGGCGTACTGAAGCTTTCTTT.

The chain couples TRBV6-5 to TRBJ2-1; 12 bases line up with TRBD2. V trimming: 2 bases; J trimming: 5 bases; junction bases outside the gene matches: 4. The germline gives CDR1 MNHEY, CDR2 SVGAGI. The CDR3 has 16 residues. The CDR3 protein is CASSYRLAGGHNEQFF. For the CDR3, the DNA is TGTGCCAGCAGTTACCGTCTAGCGGGAGGGCACAATGAGCAGTTCTTC.

This rearrangement joins TRBV7-6 to TRBJ2-5, with TRBD2 matching 14 bases. CDR1 and CDR2 (germline): SGHVS, FNYEAQ. This CDR3 comprises 20 residues. J was trimmed by 0 bases and V by 3 bases; bases with no gene match: 12. This CDR3 reads CASSLGRLAGGRRDQETQYF. The CDR3 coding sequence is TGTGCCAGCAGCTTGGGCCGACTAGCGGGAGGGAGGAGGGACCAAGAGACCCAGTACTTC.

The chain has TRBV6-5 and TRBJ2-7; maybe TRBD2 (6 bases). The CDR3 covers 14 residues. Germline V gene lookup returns CDR1 MNHEY and CDR2 SVGAGI. The ends were cut back, 7 bases at V and 0 bases at J, with 13 bases in the middle. The CDR3 loop reads CASTREEGSYEQYF. CDR3 DNA: TGTGCCAGCACCAGGGAGGAGGGCTCCTACGAGCAGTACTTC.

In nucleotides, the CDR3 is TGTGCCAGCAGAAAGACGAGGAATCAGCCCCAGCATTTT. This gives the protein CASRKTRNQPQHF. The V and J genes are TRBV28 and TRBJ1-5; D remains unclear. The CDR3 contains 13 residues. Trimming removed 6 bases from V and 4 bases from J, with 10 bases in between. The germline V gene has CDR1 MDHEN and CDR2 SYDVKM. Full variable domain (outside the CDR3, taken from reference TRBV28 and TRBJ1-5): DVKVTQSSRYLVKRTGEKVFLECVQDMDHENMFWYRQDPGLGLRLIYFSYDVKMKEKGDIPEGYSVSREKKERFSLILESASTNQTSMYLCASRKTRNQPQHFGDGTRLSIL.

The chain is built from TRBV6-5 and TRBJ2-7, with 7 bases matching TRBD2. J lost 1 base, V lost 10 bases, and 13 bases had no gene match. The CDR3 runs 15 residues. Germline lookup yields CDR1 MNHEY and CDR2 SVGAGI. The CDR3, as DNA: TGTGCCACACAGATAGAGGGAGGGAGGTCCTACGAGCAGTACTTC. Its protein product is CATQIEGGRSYEQYF.

The V and J genes are TRBV27 and TRBJ2-7; D call uncertain. The CDR3 length is 13 residues. Per germline, CDR1 MNHEY and CDR2 SMNVEV (reference sequence). Trimming left V 5 bases short and J 4 bases short, with 12 bases between. CDR3 nucleotide sequence: TGTGCCAGCAGTGCGACAACGCATTACGAGCAGTACTTC. Translation: CASSATTHYEQYF.